Below, one T cell receptor beta chain is given with its context. Antigen specificity is unknown. The record originates from a study of cytotoxic CD8 clonotypes in ibrutinib-treated CLL. Study-level information: Following a median roughly 12 months of treatment, with a range of 6 to 36, response samples were taken. General study points: Against age-matched healthy donors, baseline clonality ran higher and tracked circulating CD8+ T-cell counts. Among the clonotypes, public ones were uncommon and contracted or held stable on treatment.

The V gene's germline CDR1 is MNHNS and CDR2 SASEGT. This CDR3 is 13 amino acids long. The germline V and J ends were trimmed by 6 bases and 0 bases, with 8 bases remaining between them. Here immunoSEQ multiplex PCR was the method, and the copy in TCRdb shows in-frame clones only, minus some. The sample has approximately 90,000 clones; over 60% are singletons. The sequence was collected from a human donor with chronic lymphocytic leukemia. The J gene is TRBJ1-1, the V gene TRBV6-1; D gene unclear. The sample consisted of PBMCs, taken after 24 months of ibrutinib treatment. CDR3 DNA sequence: TGTGCCAGCAGGCCCGGGGTGAACACTGAAGCTTTCTTT. It specifies CASRPGVNTEAFF.